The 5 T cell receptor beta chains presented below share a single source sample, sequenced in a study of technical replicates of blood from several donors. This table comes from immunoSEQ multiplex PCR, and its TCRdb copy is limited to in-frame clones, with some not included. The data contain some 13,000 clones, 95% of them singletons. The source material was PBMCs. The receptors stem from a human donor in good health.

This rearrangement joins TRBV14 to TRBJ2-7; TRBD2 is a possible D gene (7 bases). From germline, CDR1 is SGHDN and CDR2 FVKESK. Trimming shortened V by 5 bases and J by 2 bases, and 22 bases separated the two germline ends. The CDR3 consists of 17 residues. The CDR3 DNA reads TGTGCCAGCAGCGCAGGGCTCTTACGCGGGGGCACCTACGAGCAGTACTTC. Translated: CASSAGLLRGGTYEQYF.

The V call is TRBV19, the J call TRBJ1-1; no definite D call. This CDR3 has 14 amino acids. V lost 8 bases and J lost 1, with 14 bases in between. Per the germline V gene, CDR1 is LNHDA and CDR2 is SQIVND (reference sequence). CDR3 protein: CASRTGERNTEAFF. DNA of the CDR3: TGTGCCAGTCGGACGGGAGAGAGGAACACTGAAGCTTTCTTT.

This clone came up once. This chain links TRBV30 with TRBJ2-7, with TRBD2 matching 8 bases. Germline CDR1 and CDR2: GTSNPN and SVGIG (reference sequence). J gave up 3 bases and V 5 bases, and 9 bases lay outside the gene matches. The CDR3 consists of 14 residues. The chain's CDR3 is CAWGSGTAHYEQYF. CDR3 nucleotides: TGTGCCTGGGGTAGCGGGACGGCCCACTACGAGCAGTACTTC.

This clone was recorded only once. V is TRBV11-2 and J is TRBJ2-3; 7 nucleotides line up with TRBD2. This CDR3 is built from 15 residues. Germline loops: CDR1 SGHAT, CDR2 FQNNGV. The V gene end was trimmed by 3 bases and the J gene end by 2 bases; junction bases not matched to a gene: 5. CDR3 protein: CASSFTSVYTDTQYF. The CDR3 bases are TGTGCCAGCAGCTTCACTAGCGTTTACACAGATACGCAGTATTTT.

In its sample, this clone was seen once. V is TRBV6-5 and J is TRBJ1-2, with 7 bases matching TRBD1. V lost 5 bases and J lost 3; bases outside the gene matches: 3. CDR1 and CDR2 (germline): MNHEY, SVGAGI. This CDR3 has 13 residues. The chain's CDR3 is CASSTTGDYGYTF. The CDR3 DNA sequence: TGTGCCAGCAGTACCACAGGGGACTATGGCTACACCTTC.